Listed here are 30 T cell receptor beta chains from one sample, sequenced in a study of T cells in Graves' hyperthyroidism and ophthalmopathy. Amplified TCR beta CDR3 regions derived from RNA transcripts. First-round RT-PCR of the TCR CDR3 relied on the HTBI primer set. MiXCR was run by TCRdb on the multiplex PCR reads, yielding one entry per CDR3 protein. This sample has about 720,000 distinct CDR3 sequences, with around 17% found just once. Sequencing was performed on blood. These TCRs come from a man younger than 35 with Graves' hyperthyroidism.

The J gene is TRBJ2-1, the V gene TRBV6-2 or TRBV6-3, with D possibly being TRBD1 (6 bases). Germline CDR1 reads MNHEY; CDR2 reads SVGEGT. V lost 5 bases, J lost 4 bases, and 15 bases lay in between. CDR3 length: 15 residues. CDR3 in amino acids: CASSLTGLGYNEQFF. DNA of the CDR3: TGTGCCAGCAGTCTTACAGGGCTCGGATACAATGAGCAGTTCTTC.

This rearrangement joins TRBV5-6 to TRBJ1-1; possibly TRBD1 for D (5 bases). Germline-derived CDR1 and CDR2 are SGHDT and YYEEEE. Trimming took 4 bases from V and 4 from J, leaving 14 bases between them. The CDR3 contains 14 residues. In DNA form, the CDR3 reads TGTGCCAGCAGCACCGGGACTATAGGCACTGAAGCTTTCTTT. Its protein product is CASSTGTIGTEAFF.

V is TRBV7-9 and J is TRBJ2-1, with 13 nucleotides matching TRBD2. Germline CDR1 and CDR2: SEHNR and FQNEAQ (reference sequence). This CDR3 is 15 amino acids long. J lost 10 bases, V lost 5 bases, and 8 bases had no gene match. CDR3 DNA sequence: TGTGCCAGCAGCACGCGACTAGCGGGAGGAGGAGAGCAGTTCTTC. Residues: CASSTRLAGGGEQFF.

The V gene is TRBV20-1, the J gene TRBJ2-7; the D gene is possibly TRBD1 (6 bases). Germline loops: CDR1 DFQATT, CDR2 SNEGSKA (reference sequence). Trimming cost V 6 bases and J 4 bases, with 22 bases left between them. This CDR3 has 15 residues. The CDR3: CSALEVSGRGYEQYF. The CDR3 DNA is TGCAGTGCCTTGGAAGTATCGGGCAGGGGTTACGAGCAGTACTTC.

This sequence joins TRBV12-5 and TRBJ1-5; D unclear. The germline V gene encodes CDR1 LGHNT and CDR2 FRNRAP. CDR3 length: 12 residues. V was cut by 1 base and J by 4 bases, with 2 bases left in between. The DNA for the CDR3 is TGTGCTAGTGGTTTGGGAAATCAGCCCCAGCATTTT. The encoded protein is CASGLGNQPQHF.

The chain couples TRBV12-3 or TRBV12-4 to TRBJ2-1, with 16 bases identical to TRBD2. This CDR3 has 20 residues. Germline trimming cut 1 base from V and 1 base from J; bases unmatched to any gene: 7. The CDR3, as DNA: TGTGCCAGCAGTTTAGTGGGACTAGCGGGAGGGAAATCTTCCTACAATGAGCAGTTCTTC. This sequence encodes CASSLVGLAGGKSSYNEQFF.

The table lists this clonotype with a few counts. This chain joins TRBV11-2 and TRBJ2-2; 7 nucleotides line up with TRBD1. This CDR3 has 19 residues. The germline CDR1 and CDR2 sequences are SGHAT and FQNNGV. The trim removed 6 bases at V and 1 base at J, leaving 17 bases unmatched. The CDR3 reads CASRSVGQAYHLNTGELFF. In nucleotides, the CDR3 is TGTGCCAGCAGGTCCGTTGGACAGGCGTACCACTTGAACACCGGGGAGCTGTTTTTT.

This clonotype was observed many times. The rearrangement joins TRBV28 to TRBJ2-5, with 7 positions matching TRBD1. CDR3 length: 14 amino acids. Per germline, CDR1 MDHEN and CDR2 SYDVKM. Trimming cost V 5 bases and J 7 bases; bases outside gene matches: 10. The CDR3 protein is CASSRTGLAPTQYF. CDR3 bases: TGTGCCAGCAGTCGGACAGGACTGGCGCCGACCCAGTACTTC.

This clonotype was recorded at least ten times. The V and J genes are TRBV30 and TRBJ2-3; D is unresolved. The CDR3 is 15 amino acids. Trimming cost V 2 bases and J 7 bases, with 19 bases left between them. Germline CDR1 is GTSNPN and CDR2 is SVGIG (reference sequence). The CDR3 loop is CAWSRLPKKVNTQYF. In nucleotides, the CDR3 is TGTGCCTGGAGTAGACTCCCCAAAAAGGTGAATACGCAGTATTTT.

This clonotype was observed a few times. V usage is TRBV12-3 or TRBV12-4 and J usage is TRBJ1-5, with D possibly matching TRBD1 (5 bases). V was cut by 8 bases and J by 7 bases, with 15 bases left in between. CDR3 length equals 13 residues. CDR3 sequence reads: CASPRGESQPQHF. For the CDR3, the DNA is TGTGCCAGCCCAAGAGGGGAGAGCCAGCCCCAGCATTTT.

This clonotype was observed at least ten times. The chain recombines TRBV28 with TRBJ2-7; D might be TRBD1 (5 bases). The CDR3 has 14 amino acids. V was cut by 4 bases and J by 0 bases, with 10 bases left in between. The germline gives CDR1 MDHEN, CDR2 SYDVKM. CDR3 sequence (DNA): TGTGCCAGCAGTTACGGCCAGGGCTCCTACGAGCAGTACTTC. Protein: CASSYGQGSYEQYF.

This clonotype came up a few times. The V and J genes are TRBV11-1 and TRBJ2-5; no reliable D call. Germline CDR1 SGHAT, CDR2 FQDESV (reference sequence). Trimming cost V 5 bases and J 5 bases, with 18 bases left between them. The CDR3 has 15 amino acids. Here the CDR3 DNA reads TGTGCCAGCAGCCCAGAGATAGGGCTGTCGGAGACCCAGTACTTC. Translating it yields CASSPEIGLSETQYF. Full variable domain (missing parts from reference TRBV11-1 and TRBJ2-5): EAEVAQSPRYKITEKSQAVAFWCDPISGHATLYWYRQILGQGPELLVQFQDESVVDDSQLPKDRFSAERLKGVDSTLKIQPAELGDSAMYLCASSPEIGLSETQYFGPGTRLLVL.

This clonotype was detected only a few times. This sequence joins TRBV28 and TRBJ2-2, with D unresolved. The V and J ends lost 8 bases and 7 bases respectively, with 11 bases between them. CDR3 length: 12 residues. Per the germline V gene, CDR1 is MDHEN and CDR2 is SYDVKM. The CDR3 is CASAALGGELFF. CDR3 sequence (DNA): TGTGCCAGCGCCGCTCTGGGCGGGGAGCTGTTTTTT.

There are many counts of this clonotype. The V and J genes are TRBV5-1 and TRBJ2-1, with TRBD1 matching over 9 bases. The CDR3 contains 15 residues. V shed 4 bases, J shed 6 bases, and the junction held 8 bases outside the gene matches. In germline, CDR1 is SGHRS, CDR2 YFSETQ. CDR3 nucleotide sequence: TGCGCCAGCAGCCGATCGGGACAGGGAGGCAATGAGCAGTTCTTC. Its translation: CASSRSGQGGNEQFF.

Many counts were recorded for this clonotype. CDR3 DNA: TGCGCCAGCAGCCAGACAGGGGATCCCCTCCACTTT. Encoded protein: CASSQTGDPLHF. The chain combines TRBV5-1 with TRBJ1-6; 8 nucleotides match TRBD1. Germline V gene sequence: CDR1 SGHRS, CDR2 YFSETQ. The junction had 4 bases not matched to a gene; V was cut back by 4 bases and J by 13 bases. The CDR3 length is 12 residues.

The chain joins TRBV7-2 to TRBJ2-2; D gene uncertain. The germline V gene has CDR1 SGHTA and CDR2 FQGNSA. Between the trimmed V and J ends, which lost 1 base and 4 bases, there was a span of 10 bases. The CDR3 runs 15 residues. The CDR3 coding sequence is TGTGCCAGCAGCTTAGGGCGCCGCCGCACCGGGGAGCTGTTTTTT. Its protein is CASSLGRRRTGELFF.

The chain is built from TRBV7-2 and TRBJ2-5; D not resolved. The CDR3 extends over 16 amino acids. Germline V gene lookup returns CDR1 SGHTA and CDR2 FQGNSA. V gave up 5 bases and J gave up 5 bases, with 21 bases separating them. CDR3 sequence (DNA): TGTGCCAGCAGCCCCGGCGGCGGTGGAATTAAGGAGACCCAGTACTTC. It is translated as CASSPGGGGIKETQYF.

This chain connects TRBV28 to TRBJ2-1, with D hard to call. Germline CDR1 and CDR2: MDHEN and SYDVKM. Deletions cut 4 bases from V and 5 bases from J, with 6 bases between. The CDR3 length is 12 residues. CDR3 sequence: CASSSDHNEQFF. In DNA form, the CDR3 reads TGTGCCAGCAGTTCCGATCACAATGAGCAGTTCTTC.

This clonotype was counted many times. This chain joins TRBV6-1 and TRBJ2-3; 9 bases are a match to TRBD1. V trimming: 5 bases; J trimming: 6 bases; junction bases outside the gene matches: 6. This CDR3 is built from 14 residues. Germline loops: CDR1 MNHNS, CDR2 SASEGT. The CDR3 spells CASSYRDRVDTQYF. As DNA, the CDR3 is TGTGCCAGCAGTTACAGGGACAGGGTTGATACGCAGTATTTT.

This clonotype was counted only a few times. The CDR3 nucleotides are TGTGCCAGCAGCTTGTGGGCTAGCGGGTTAAATGAGCAGTTCTTC. This gives the protein CASSLWASGLNEQFF. The chain has TRBV5-4 and TRBJ2-1; 8 nucleotides align to TRBD2. The trim removed 1 base at V and 7 bases at J, leaving 7 bases unmatched. This CDR3 contains 15 residues. The germline CDR1 and CDR2 sequences are SGHNT and YYREEE (reference sequence). The whole variable domain, filled in from reference TRBV5-4 and TRBJ2-1, reads ETGVTQSPTHLIKTRGQQVTLRCSSQSGHNTVSWYQQALGQGPQFIFQYYREEENGRGNFPPRFSGLQFPNYSSELNVNALELDDSALYLCASSLWASGLNEQFFGPGTRLTVL.

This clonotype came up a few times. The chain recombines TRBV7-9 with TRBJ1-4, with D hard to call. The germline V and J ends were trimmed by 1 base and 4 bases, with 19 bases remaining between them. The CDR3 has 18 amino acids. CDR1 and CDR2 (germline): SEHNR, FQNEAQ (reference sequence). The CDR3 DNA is TGTGCCAGCAGCTTAGTTAAAAGATCGACGGATAATAATGAAAAACTGTTTTTT. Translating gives CASSLVKRSTDNNEKLFF.

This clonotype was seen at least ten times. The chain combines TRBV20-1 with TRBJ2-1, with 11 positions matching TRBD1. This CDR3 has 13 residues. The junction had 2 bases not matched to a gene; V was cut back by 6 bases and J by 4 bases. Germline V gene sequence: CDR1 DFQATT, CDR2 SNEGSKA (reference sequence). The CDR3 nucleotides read TGCAGTGCCGGACAGGGGGCTTACAATGAGCAGTTCTTC. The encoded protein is CSAGQGAYNEQFF.

In DNA form, the CDR3 reads TGTGCCAGCAGCTTATTGGTGGGGTCCGGGGAGCTGTTTTTT. Protein product: CASSLLVGSGELFF. The V gene is TRBV7-3, the J gene TRBJ2-2; D not certain. The V gene's germline CDR1 is SGHTA and CDR2 FQGTGA. This CDR3 contains 14 residues. Between the trimmed V and J ends, which lost 2 bases and 6 bases, there was a span of 10 bases.

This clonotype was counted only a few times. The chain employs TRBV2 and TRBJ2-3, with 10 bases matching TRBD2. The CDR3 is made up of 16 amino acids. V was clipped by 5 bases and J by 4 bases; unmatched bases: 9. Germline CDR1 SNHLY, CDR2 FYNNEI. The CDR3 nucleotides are TGTGCCAGCAGTTTATTTCTAGCGGGAGTTCCAGATACGCAGTATTTT. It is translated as CASSLFLAGVPDTQYF.

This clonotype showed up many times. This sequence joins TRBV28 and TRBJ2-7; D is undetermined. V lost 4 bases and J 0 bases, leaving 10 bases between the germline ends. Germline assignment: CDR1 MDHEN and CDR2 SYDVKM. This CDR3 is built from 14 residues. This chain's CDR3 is CASSSRPYSYEQYF. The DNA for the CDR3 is TGTGCCAGCAGTTCCAGACCGTACTCCTACGAGCAGTACTTC.

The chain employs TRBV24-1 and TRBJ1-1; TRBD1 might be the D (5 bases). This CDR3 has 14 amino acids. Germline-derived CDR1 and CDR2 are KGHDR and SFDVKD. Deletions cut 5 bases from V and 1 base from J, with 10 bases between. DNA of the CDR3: TGTGCCACCAGTGGATGGGGGACGAACACTGAAGCTTTCTTT. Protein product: CATSGWGTNTEAFF.

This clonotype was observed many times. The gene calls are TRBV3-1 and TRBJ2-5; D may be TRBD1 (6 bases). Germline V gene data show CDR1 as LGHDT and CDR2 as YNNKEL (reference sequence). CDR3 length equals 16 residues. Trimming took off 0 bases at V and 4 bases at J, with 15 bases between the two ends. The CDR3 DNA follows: TGTGCCAGCAGCCAAGATCGAGGGTCCAGGGGAGAGACCCAGTACTTC. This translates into CASSQDRGSRGETQYF.

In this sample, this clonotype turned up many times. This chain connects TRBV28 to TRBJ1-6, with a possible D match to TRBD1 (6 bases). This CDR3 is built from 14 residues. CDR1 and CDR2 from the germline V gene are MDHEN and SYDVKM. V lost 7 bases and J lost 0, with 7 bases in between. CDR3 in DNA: TGTGCCAGCACCAGGGGCTCCTATAATTCACCCCTCCACTTT. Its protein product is CASTRGSYNSPLHF.

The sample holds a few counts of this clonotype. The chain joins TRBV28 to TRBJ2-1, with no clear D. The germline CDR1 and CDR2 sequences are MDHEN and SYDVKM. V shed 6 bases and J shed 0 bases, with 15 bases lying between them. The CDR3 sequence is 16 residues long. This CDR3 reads CASSQDDGPSYNEQFF. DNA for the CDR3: TGTGCCAGCAGCCAAGATGACGGGCCCTCCTACAATGAGCAGTTCTTC.

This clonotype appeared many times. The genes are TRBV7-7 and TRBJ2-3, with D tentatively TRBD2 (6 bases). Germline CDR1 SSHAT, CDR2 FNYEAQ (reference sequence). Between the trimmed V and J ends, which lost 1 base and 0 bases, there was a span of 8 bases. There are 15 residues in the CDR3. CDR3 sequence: CASSLDGTSTDTQYF. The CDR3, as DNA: TGTGCCAGCAGCTTAGACGGGACTAGCACAGATACGCAGTATTTT.